Following are 32 T cell receptor beta chains from one sample sequenced in a study of blood T cell repertoires in COVID-19. Data came from immunoSEQ multiplex PCR; TCRdb stores just in-frame clones and leaves some out. The data hold 95,000 to 150,000 clones, with about 85% observed a single time. The sample consisted of peripheral blood. These receptors all come from a woman older than 75 with acute or convalescent COVID-19.

The rearrangement joins TRBV7-2 to TRBJ1-2; 7 positions match TRBD1. Germline V gene lookup returns CDR1 SGHTA and CDR2 FQGNSA. There are 14 residues in the CDR3. Trimming removed 4 bases from V and 3 bases from J; junction bases left unmatched: 5. The CDR3 region is CASSYYGTDYGYTF. The CDR3 DNA follows: TGTGCCAGCAGCTACTACGGGACAGACTATGGCTACACCTTC.

This clone has a handful of counts. V gene TRBV5-4 combines with J gene TRBJ2-7; 11 nucleotides match TRBD2. CDR3 length: 15 amino acids. Germline-derived CDR1 and CDR2 are SGHNT and YYREEE (reference sequence). Germline trimming cut 3 bases from V and 2 bases from J; bases unmatched to any gene: 4. Here the CDR3 reads CASSSGTSGTYEQYV. CDR3 coding DNA: TGTGCCAGCAGCTCCGGGACTAGCGGTACCTACGAGCAGTACGTC.

This clone was seen once. This rearrangement joins TRBV9 to TRBJ2-5; possibly TRBD2 for D (7 bases). The CDR3 consists of 15 residues. The V end was cut by 0 bases, the J end by 7 bases, with 16 bases between. Germline loops: CDR1 SGDLS, CDR2 YYNGEE. CDR3 nucleotides: TGTGCCAGCAGCGTAGAGGGGGGGCGTCAGGGGACCCAGTACTTC. Residues: CASSVEGGRQGTQYF.

The chain has TRBV6-5 and TRBJ1-2; 7 bases agree with TRBD1. The CDR3 covers 12 residues. Germline loops: CDR1 MNHEY, CDR2 SVGAGI. J was trimmed by 5 bases and V by 6 bases; bases with no gene match: 3. The CDR3 bases are TGTGCCAGCAGGGGGACAGTTTATGGCTACACCTTC. Its protein is CASRGTVYGYTF.

The chain joins TRBV5-4 to TRBJ2-1; TRBD1 agrees at 7 bases. Germline-derived CDR1 and CDR2 are SGHNT and YYREEE (reference sequence). The ends lost 2 bases at V and 9 bases at J; junction bases unmatched: 5. The CDR3 covers 13 residues. The CDR3 coding sequence is TGTGCCAGCAGCTTAGCCGGGACAGCTGAGCAGTTCTTC. Its translation: CASSLAGTAEQFF.

V is TRBV7-2 and J is TRBJ1-5; D unresolved. From germline, CDR1 is SGHTA and CDR2 FQGNSA. The CDR3 spans 14 residues. V shed 4 bases and J shed 5 bases, with 12 bases lying between them. CDR3 amino acids: CASSSDRGYQPQHF. DNA for the CDR3: TGTGCCAGCAGCTCGGACCGAGGGTATCAGCCCCAGCATTTT.

The chain joins TRBV5-6 to TRBJ2-2, with TRBD1 matching over 7 bases. V was clipped by 3 bases and J by 2 bases; unmatched bases: 7. Germline CDR1 and CDR2: SGHDT and YYEEEE. CDR3 length equals 16 residues. CDR3 region: CASSYDRAANTGELFF. The CDR3, as DNA: TGTGCCAGCAGCTACGACAGGGCCGCAAACACCGGGGAGCTGTTTTTT.

This rearrangement joins TRBV18 to TRBJ1-2; D is perhaps TRBD1 (6 bases). Trimming cost V 6 bases and J 0 bases, with 11 bases left between them. The CDR3 extends over 14 amino acids. Germline V lookup: CDR1 KGHSH, CDR2 LQKENI. The CDR3 bases are TGTGCCAGCTCTAACGACAGGTCTAACTATGGCTACACCTTC. It codes for CASSNDRSNYGYTF.

CDR3 residues: CASSLEYSSTDTQYF. The CDR3 region has the DNA TGTGCCAGCAGCTTAGAGTATAGCAGCACAGATACGCAGTATTTT. The V gene is TRBV7-8, the J gene TRBJ2-3; D is unclear. Germline V gene lookup returns CDR1 SGHVS and CDR2 FQNEAQ. V shed 1 base and J shed 0 bases, with 8 bases lying between them. The CDR3 is made up of 15 amino acids.

The rearrangement links TRBV5-4 to TRBJ1-2; 11 bases map to TRBD1. In germline, CDR1 is SGHNT, CDR2 YYREEE (reference sequence). Losses at the gene ends were 4 bases for V and 8 bases for J; bases not matched to a gene: 7. The CDR3 is 14 residues long. CDR3 sequence (DNA): TGTGCCAGCAGCCCGGGACAGGGGGTAAAGGGCTACACCTTC. Translating it yields CASSPGQGVKGYTF. Looking up the rest from reference TRBV5-4 and TRBJ1-2 gives the full variable domain: ETGVTQSPTHLIKTRGQQVTLRCSSQSGHNTVSWYQQALGQGPQFIFQYYREEENGRGNFPPRFSGLQFPNYSSELNVNALELDDSALYLCASSPGQGVKGYTFGSGTRLTVV.

The chain is built from TRBV14 and TRBJ1-1; 8 bases map to TRBD1. The CDR3 sequence is 16 residues long. The junction had 4 bases not matched to a gene; V was cut back by 0 bases and J by 1 base. CDR1 and CDR2 (germline): SGHDN, FVKESK. The chain's CDR3 is CASSQEMGTGNTEAFF. CDR3 sequence (DNA): TGTGCCAGCAGCCAAGAAATGGGGACAGGGAACACTGAAGCTTTCTTT.

The chain combines TRBV28 with TRBJ1-2; D may be TRBD1 (6 bases). The CDR3 consists of 14 residues. Trimming removed 7 bases at V and 8 bases at J, with 20 bases between. Germline values: CDR1 MDHEN, CDR2 SYDVKM. CDR3 residues: CASTAGGPAKGYTF. In DNA form, the CDR3 reads TGTGCCAGCACCGCGGGGGGGCCGGCTAAAGGCTACACCTTC.

The V and J genes are TRBV4-3 and TRBJ1-1; no firm D call. Germline values: CDR1 LGHNA, CDR2 YSLEER. V shed 0 bases and J shed 3 bases, with 8 bases lying between them. The length of the CDR3 is 14 residues. The DNA of the CDR3 is TGCGCCAGCAGCCAAGACAGCGGGGACACTGAAGCTTTCTTT. Translation: CASSQDSGDTEAFF.

The rearrangement links TRBV2 to TRBJ1-1, with D hard to call. The CDR3 has 13 residues. Germline V CDR1 and CDR2: SNHLY, FYNNEI. Trimming removed 2 bases at V and 11 bases at J, with 15 bases between. The CDR3 region has the DNA TGTGCCAGCAGTGAACACGTGGAGGTGGAGGCTTTCTTT. It is translated as CASSEHVEVEAFF.

The chain couples TRBV7-2 to TRBJ1-1; the match to TRBD1 covers 11 bases. Trimming removed 4 bases from V and 12 bases from J; junction bases left unmatched: 7. Germline loops: CDR1 SGHTA, CDR2 FQGNSA. CDR3 size: 13 residues. The CDR3: CASSSPGTGGTFF. As DNA, the CDR3 is TGTGCCAGCAGCTCTCCGGGGACAGGGGGAACTTTCTTT. Supplemented by reference TRBV7-2 and TRBJ1-1, the full variable domain reads GAGVSQSPSNKVTEKGKDVELRCDPISGHTALYWYRQSLGQGLEFLIYFQGNSAPDKSGLPSDRFSAERTGGSVSTLTIQRTQQEDSAVYLCASSSPGTGGTFFGQGTRLTVV.

This chain connects TRBV5-6 to TRBJ1-1; a possible D gene is TRBD1 (5 bases). V was trimmed by 3 bases and J by 7 bases, leaving 10 bases between them. This CDR3 is 12 amino acids long. Germline V CDR1 and CDR2: SGHDT, YYEEEE. CDR3 loop: CASSWSGVEAFF. CDR3 nucleotides: TGTGCCAGCAGCTGGTCGGGGGTTGAAGCTTTCTTT.

The chain employs TRBV5-1 and TRBJ1-4; D gene ambiguous. V was trimmed by 0 bases and J by 4 bases, leaving 10 bases between them. This CDR3 spans 15 amino acids. Looked up from germline, CDR1 is SGHRS and CDR2 is YFSETQ. CDR3 amino acids: CASSLVGGSNEKLFF. CDR3 in DNA: TGCGCCAGCAGCTTGGTGGGAGGGAGTAATGAAAAACTGTTTTTT. Variable domain in full (rest from reference TRBV5-1 and TRBJ1-4): KAGVTQTPRYLIKTRGQQVTLSCSPISGHRSVSWYQQTPGQGLQFLFEYFSETQRNKGNFPGRFSGRQFSNSRSEMNVSTLELGDSALYLCASSLVGGSNEKLFFGSGTQLSVL.

This clone was found once. The chain joins TRBV24-1 to TRBJ2-3; D might be TRBD2 (6 bases). In germline, CDR1 is KGHDR, CDR2 SFDVKD. CDR3 length: 13 residues. V lost 10 bases, J lost 0 bases, and 10 bases lay in between. The CDR3 bases are TGTGCCACGGCGGGACCAAGCACAGATACGCAGTATTTT. Residues: CATAGPSTDTQYF.

In its sample, this clone was seen once. The rearrangement links TRBV28 to TRBJ1-1; 9 bases line up with TRBD1. This CDR3 is built from 14 residues. V was pared by 3 bases and J by 5 bases, with 4 bases of the junction left unmatched. Germline assignment: CDR1 MDHEN and CDR2 SYDVKM. CDR3 sequence reads: CASSFTGGRTEAFF. The CDR3 DNA is TGTGCCAGCAGTTTTACAGGGGGCCGTACTGAAGCTTTCTTT. The full variable domain, completed using reference TRBV28 and TRBJ1-1, is DVKVTQSSRYLVKRTGEKVFLECVQDMDHENMFWYRQDPGLGLRLIYFSYDVKMKEKGDIPEGYSVSREKKERFSLILESASTNQTSMYLCASSFTGGRTEAFFGQGTRLTVV.

This chain uses TRBV9 with TRBJ1-2, with TRBD1 identical over 8 bases. Germline loops: CDR1 SGDLS, CDR2 YYNGEE. After removal of 0 bases from V and 7 bases from J, the junction contained 11 bases not matched to a gene. CDR3 length: 16 residues. The DNA for the CDR3 is TGTGCCAGCAGCGTAGGGGGGGCAGGACAGGGAGGTGGCTACACCTTC. This sequence encodes CASSVGGAGQGGGYTF.

This chain connects TRBV6-5 to TRBJ1-2; D is undetermined. Trimming removed 4 bases at V and 4 bases at J, with 16 bases between. The CDR3 runs 15 residues. Germline-derived CDR1 and CDR2 are MNHEY and SVGAGI. The CDR3 DNA reads as TGTGCCAGCAGTTCCGACGGCACCCGGGGCTATGGCTACACCTTC. It is translated as CASSSDGTRGYGYTF.

The DNA for the CDR3 is TGTGCCAGCAGCTTAGGCGCCGGGACCGGGGAGCTGTTTTTT. Translated: CASSLGAGTGELFF. The chain combines TRBV7-3 with TRBJ2-2; D is unresolved. From germline, CDR1 is SGHTA and CDR2 FQGTGA. There are 14 residues in the CDR3. Trimming removed 2 bases at V and 5 bases at J, with 9 bases between.

This chain uses TRBV15 with TRBJ1-6; D is perhaps TRBD1 (5 bases). This CDR3 has 15 amino acids. V lost 1 base, J lost 7 bases, and 11 bases lay in between. CDR1 LNHNV and CDR2 YYDKDF come from the germline V gene (reference sequence). The DNA of the CDR3 is TGTGCCACCAGCAGAGGCCAGGGCTTCAATTCACCCCTCCACTTT. Translation: CATSRGQGFNSPLHF.

CDR3 in DNA: TGTGCAAGTCGCTTAGTCCCCGGGTCCTATGGCTACACCTTC. Its translation is CASRLVPGSYGYTF. The chain employs TRBV12-2 and TRBJ1-2. TRBV12-2 corresponds to a pseudogene. This CDR3 comprises 14 residues.

The rearrangement joins TRBV7-6 to TRBJ1-6; weak D call: TRBD1 (5 bases). Between the trimmed V and J ends, which lost 1 base and 7 bases, there was a span of 20 bases. Per the germline V gene, CDR1 is SGHVS and CDR2 is FNYEAQ. The CDR3 has 18 amino acids. CDR3 amino acids: CASSLEGRLTGLNSPLHF. DNA for the CDR3: TGTGCCAGCAGCTTAGAGGGGAGGTTAACGGGGCTAAATTCACCCCTCCACTTT.

The sample holds a few counts of this clone. V gene TRBV3-1 (or the pseudogene TRBV3-2) combines with J gene TRBJ2-6; the D gene is possibly TRBD2 (6 bases). The CDR3 contains 15 residues. CDR1 is LGHDT, CDR2 YNNKEL, per germline (reference sequence). The ends were cut back, 3 bases at V and 2 bases at J, with 8 bases in the middle. The CDR3 DNA reads TGTGCCAGCAGCCAGGAGGGAGCTGGGGCCAACGTCCTGACTTTC. This gives the protein CASSQEGAGANVLTF.

The CDR3, as DNA: TGTGCCAGCTCACGGCAGGGGGCCAATCAGCCCCAGCATTTT. Protein product: CASSRQGANQPQHF. The chain is built from TRBV18 and TRBJ1-5; TRBD1 matches at 8 bases. CDR3 length equals 14 residues. Germline V lookup: CDR1 KGHSH, CDR2 LQKENI. The trim removed 4 bases at V and 3 bases at J, leaving 2 bases unmatched.

This clone was recorded once. This sequence joins TRBV19 and TRBJ2-3; 12 nucleotides line up with TRBD2. Germline CDR1 LNHDA, CDR2 SQIVND (reference sequence). This CDR3 comprises 19 residues. J lost 4 bases, V lost 5 bases, and 16 bases had no gene match. The chain's CDR3 is CASSPSLLAGGSYSDTQYF. CDR3 in DNA: TGTGCCAGTAGTCCGTCCCTACTAGCGGGGGGATCATACTCAGATACGCAGTATTTT.

The chain joins TRBV28 to TRBJ1-2; maybe TRBD1 (6 bases). Germline V gene sequence: CDR1 MDHEN, CDR2 SYDVKM. V was trimmed by 8 bases and J by 6 bases, leaving 22 bases between them. The CDR3 totals 15 residues. For the CDR3, the DNA is TGTGCCAGCTCCCGGCAGGGGCTATACGGGAATGGCTACACCTTC. It codes for CASSRQGLYGNGYTF.

The table lists this clone with a count of one. The gene calls are TRBV18 and TRBJ2-2; TRBD1 aligns across 7 bases. Per the germline V gene, CDR1 is KGHSH and CDR2 is LQKENI. J gave up 2 bases and V 6 bases, and 9 bases lay outside the gene matches. This CDR3 spans 16 amino acids. In DNA, the CDR3 is TGTGCCAGCTCGCAAAACCGGGACAGTAACACCGGGGAGCTGTTTTTT. This sequence encodes CASSQNRDSNTGELFF.

The chain recombines TRBV9 with TRBJ2-5; weak D call: TRBD2 (6 bases). Trimming pared 6 bases from V and 1 base from J, leaving 13 bases between. The germline gives CDR1 SGDLS, CDR2 YYNGEE. The CDR3 consists of 14 residues. CDR3 loop: CASNPGVTQETQYF. As DNA, the CDR3 is TGTGCCAGCAACCCGGGGGTTACCCAAGAGACCCAGTACTTC. Together with reference TRBV9 and TRBJ2-5, the CDR3 gives the full variable domain: DSGVTQTPKHLITATGQRVTLRCSPRSGDLSVYWYQQSLDQGLQFLIQYYNGEERAKGNILERFSAQQFPDLHSELNLSSLELGDSALYFCASNPGVTQETQYFGPGTRLLVL.

This clone was picked up one time. The chain combines TRBV27 with TRBJ2-7; 9 nucleotides match TRBD1. Germline CDR1 reads MNHEY; CDR2 reads SMNVEV (reference sequence). V gave up 7 bases and J gave up 1 base; unmatched junction bases: 8. The CDR3 totals 15 residues. The CDR3 DNA sequence: TGTGCCAGCACCCCGGGACAGGGTGAATCCTACGAGCAGTACGTC. Amino acid sequence: CASTPGQGESYEQYV.